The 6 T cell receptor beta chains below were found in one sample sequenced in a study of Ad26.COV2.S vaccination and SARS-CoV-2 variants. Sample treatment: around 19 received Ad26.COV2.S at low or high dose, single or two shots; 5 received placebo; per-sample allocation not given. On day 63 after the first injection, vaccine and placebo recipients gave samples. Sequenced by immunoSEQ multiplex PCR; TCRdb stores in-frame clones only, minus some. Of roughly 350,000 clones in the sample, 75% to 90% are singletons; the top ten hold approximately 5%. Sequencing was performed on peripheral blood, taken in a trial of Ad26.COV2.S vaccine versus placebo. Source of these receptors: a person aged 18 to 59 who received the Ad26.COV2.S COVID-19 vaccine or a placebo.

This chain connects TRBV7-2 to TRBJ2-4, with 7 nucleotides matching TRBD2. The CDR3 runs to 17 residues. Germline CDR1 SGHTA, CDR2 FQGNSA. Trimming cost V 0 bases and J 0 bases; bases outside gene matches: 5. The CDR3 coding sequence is TGTGCCAGCAGCTTAGCGTCAAGCGGGGTAGCCAAAAACATTCAGTACTTC. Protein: CASSLASSGVAKNIQYF. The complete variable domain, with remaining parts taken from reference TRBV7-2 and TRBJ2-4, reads GAGVSQSPSNKVTEKGKDVELRCDPISGHTALYWYRQSLGQGLEFLIYFQGNSAPDKSGLPSDRFSAERTGGSVSTLTIQRTQQEDSAVYLCASSLASSGVAKNIQYFGAGTRLSVL.

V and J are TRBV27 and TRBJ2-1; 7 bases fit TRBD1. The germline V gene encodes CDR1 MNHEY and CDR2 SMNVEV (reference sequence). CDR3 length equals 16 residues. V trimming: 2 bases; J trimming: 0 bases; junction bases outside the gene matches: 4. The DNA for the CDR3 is TGTGCCAGCAGTTTAAAGGACAGGCCCTCCTACAATGAGCAGTTCTTC. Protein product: CASSLKDRPSYNEQFF.

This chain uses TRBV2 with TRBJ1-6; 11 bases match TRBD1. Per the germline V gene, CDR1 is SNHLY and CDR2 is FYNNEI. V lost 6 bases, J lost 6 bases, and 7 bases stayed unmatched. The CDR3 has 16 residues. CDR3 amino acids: CASRRTGGDLNSPLHF. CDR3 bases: TGTGCCAGCAGAAGGACAGGGGGCGACCTTAATTCACCCCTCCACTTT.

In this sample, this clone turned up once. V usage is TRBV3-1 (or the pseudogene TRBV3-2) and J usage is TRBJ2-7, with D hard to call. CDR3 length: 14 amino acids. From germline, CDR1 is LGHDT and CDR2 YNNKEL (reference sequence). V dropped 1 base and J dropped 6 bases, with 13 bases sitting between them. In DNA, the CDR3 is TGTGCCAGCAGCCAAGTAGAAGAGGCCGCCGAGCAGTACTTC. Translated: CASSQVEEAAEQYF.

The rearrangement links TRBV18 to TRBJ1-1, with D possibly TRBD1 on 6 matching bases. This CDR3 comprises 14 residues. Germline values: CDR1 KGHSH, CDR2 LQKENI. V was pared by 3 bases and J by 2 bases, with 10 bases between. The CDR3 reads CASSPDSRNTEAFF. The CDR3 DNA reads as TGTGCCAGCTCACCGGACAGCCGAAACACTGAAGCTTTCTTT.

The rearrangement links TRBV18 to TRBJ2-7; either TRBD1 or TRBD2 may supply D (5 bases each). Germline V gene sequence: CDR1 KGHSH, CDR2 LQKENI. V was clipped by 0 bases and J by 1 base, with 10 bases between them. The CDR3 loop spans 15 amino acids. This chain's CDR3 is CASSPPGVRSYEQYF. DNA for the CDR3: TGTGCCAGCTCACCACCGGGGGTTAGGTCCTACGAGCAGTACTTC.